The sample holds one count of the clone carrying this TCR beta chain. Sequenced by immunoSEQ multiplex PCR; TCRdb stores in-frame clones only, minus some. There are around 20,000 clones in the sample; roughly 87% occur only once, and approximately 1.6% lies in the top ten. This specimen belongs to a study of T cells in narcolepsy. V was trimmed by 7 bases and J by 7 bases, leaving 13 bases between them. CDR3 length: 12 amino acids. CDR1 SQVTM and CDR2 ANQGSEA come from the germline V gene. This clonotype was obtained from a human donor in good health. Sequencing input: memory (CD45RA-) CD4+ T cells from blood. The chain carries TRBV29-1 and TRBJ2-2; D unresolved. The CDR3 loop is CSGGALNGELFF. The CDR3 DNA reads TGCAGCGGGGGTGCTTTAAACGGGGAGCTGTTTTTT.